This passage covers 20 T cell receptor beta chains from one sample sequenced in a study of blood T cell repertoires in COVID-19. Only in-frame clones appear in the TCRdb table, and some are missing; sequencing was by immunoSEQ multiplex PCR. The data hold a few hundred thousand clones, with roughly 84% observed a single time. Sequences were obtained from PBMCs or T cells enriched from blood (not recorded which). The receptors were gathered from a woman in her forties or fifties who had been exposed to COVID-19.

This clone came up once. The rearrangement joins TRBV12-5 to TRBJ1-3, with D uncertain. The V end was cut by 1 base, the J end by 4 bases, with 8 bases between. Germline V lookup: CDR1 LGHNT, CDR2 FRNRAP. This CDR3 contains 14 residues. Here the CDR3 reads CASGLADWGNTIYF. CDR3 nucleotide sequence: TGTGCTAGTGGTTTGGCCGACTGGGGAAACACCATATATTTT.

The rearrangement links TRBV7-3 to TRBJ1-1; D ambiguous. V lost 5 bases, J lost 6 bases, and 13 bases lay in between. This CDR3 region has 13 residues. The germline gives CDR1 SGHTA, CDR2 FQGTGA. CDR3: CASSTDEGAEAFF. The CDR3 DNA follows: TGTGCCAGCAGCACTGACGAGGGCGCTGAAGCTTTCTTT. Full variable domain (remainder filled in from reference TRBV7-3 and TRBJ1-1): GAGVSQTPSNKVTEKGKYVELRCDPISGHTALYWYRQSLGQGPEFLIYFQGTGAADDSGLPNDRFFAVRPEGSVSTLKIQRTERGDSAVYLCASSTDEGAEAFFGQGTRLTVV.

The chain has TRBV28 and TRBJ2-1; 11 bases are shared with TRBD2. J lost 8 bases, V lost 3 bases, and 9 bases had no gene match. Looked up from germline, CDR1 is MDHEN and CDR2 is SYDVKM. The CDR3 has 16 amino acids. The CDR3 reads CASSLVGLAGGYEQFF. CDR3 bases: TGTGCCAGCAGTTTGGTCGGGCTAGCGGGGGGTTATGAGCAGTTCTTC.

This sequence joins TRBV29-1 and TRBJ1-2, with TRBD1 identical over 10 bases. This CDR3 has 13 residues. Germline trimming cut 4 bases from V and 4 bases from J; bases unmatched to any gene: 3. Germline CDR1 reads SQVTM; CDR2 reads ANQGSEA. The CDR3 is CSVARDRGYGYTF. The DNA for the CDR3 is TGCAGCGTTGCGCGGGACAGGGGCTATGGCTACACCTTC.

The V and J genes are TRBV4-1 and TRBJ2-3, with D possibly TRBD2 on 6 matching bases. The CDR3 loop spans 16 amino acids. Trimming took 4 bases from V and 1 from J, leaving 15 bases between them. Germline CDR1 MGHRA, CDR2 YSYEKL. CDR3 DNA: TGCGCCAGCAGCCTTCGAGGCTCTAGCGGCACAGATACGCAGTATTTT. Translation: CASSLRGSSGTDTQYF.

The V gene is TRBV6-6, the J gene TRBJ1-1; D is possibly TRBD1 (5 bases). Trimming took off 6 bases at V and 3 bases at J, with 11 bases between the two ends. The length of the CDR3 is 13 residues. CDR1 is MNHNY, CDR2 SVGAGI, per germline (reference sequence). CDR3 in amino acids: CASSSIRDTEAFF. Here the CDR3 DNA reads TGTGCCAGCAGCTCAATCAGGGACACTGAAGCTTTCTTT.

This clone was recorded once. V is TRBV5-1 and J is TRBJ2-1; unclear D gene. The CDR3 loop spans 13 amino acids. The germline CDR1 and CDR2 sequences are SGHRS and YFSETQ. Trimming shortened V by 1 base and J by 5 bases, and 7 bases separated the two germline ends. As DNA, the CDR3 is TGCGCCAGCAGCTTGAAACTGGACAATGAGCAGTTCTTC. It specifies CASSLKLDNEQFF. Full variable domain (remainder filled in from reference TRBV5-1 and TRBJ2-1): KAGVTQTPRYLIKTRGQQVTLSCSPISGHRSVSWYQQTPGQGLQFLFEYFSETQRNKGNFPGRFSGRQFSNSRSEMNVSTLELGDSALYLCASSLKLDNEQFFGPGTRLTVL.

The chain has TRBV29-1 and TRBJ1-5; D may be TRBD1 (5 bases). The germline CDR1 and CDR2 sequences are SQVTM and ANQGSEA. The CDR3 consists of 12 residues. The germline V and J ends were trimmed by 5 bases and 1 base, with 6 bases remaining between them. DNA of the CDR3: TGCAGCGTTCGACAGAGCAATCAGCCCCAGCATTTT. Protein sequence: CSVRQSNQPQHF.

The rearrangement uses TRBV5-1 and TRBJ1-1; perhaps TRBD1 as D (6 bases). The CDR3 contains 15 residues. Germline CDR1 SGHRS, CDR2 YFSETQ. V gave up 2 bases and J gave up 3 bases, with 14 bases separating them. In DNA form, the CDR3 reads TGCGCCAGCAGCTTACAGGGCGCGGTTGACACTGAAGCTTTCTTT. This encodes CASSLQGAVDTEAFF.

In this sample, this clone turned up once. This chain links TRBV29-1 with TRBJ1-1; 11 bases fit TRBD1. CDR3 length: 12 residues. J lost 5 bases, V lost 7 bases, and 3 bases had no gene match. Germline CDR1 SQVTM, CDR2 ANQGSEA. CDR3 DNA sequence: TGCAGCGCTGGGACAGGGGGGACTGAAGCTTTCTTT. Translated, it gives CSAGTGGTEAFF.

The CDR3 region is CASSELARYQETQYF. The CDR3 DNA sequence: TGTGCCAGCTCAGAACTAGCAAGGTACCAAGAGACCCAGTACTTC. This chain joins TRBV18 and TRBJ2-5; TRBD2 is a possible D gene (6 bases). The CDR3 has 15 amino acids. CDR1 KGHSH and CDR2 LQKENI come from the germline V gene. Trimming removed 5 bases at V and 0 bases at J, with 13 bases between. Using reference TRBV18 and TRBJ2-5 for the parts outside the CDR3, the full variable domain is NAGVMQNPRHLVRRRGQEARLRCSPMKGHSHVYWYRQLPEEGLKFMVYLQKENIIDESGMPKERFSAEFPKEGPSILRIQQVVRGDSAAYFCASSELARYQETQYFGPGTRLLVL.

This rearrangement joins TRBV5-1 to TRBJ1-3; D is perhaps TRBD1 (6 bases). This CDR3 contains 18 residues. V lost 2 bases to trimming and J lost 0 bases, with 18 bases between them. CDR1 is SGHRS, CDR2 YFSETQ, per germline. In nucleotides, the CDR3 is TGCGCCAGCAGCTTAAACGGACAGCCCACATTCTCTGGAAACACCATATATTTT. Residues: CASSLNGQPTFSGNTIYF.

The chain has TRBV3-1 (or the pseudogene TRBV3-2) and TRBJ2-7, with D uncertain. The CDR3 extends over 13 amino acids. Germline CDR1 LGHDT, CDR2 YNNKEL (reference sequence). V gave up 2 bases and J gave up 5 bases, with 10 bases separating them. The CDR3 DNA follows: TGTGCCAGCAGCCAAACGCAGGCGAACGAGCAGTACTTC. Translating gives CASSQTQANEQYF.

The chain uses TRBV7-2 and TRBJ1-2; the match to TRBD1 covers 11 bases. Losses at the gene ends were 6 bases for V and 2 bases for J; bases not matched to a gene: 5. Per germline, CDR1 SGHTA and CDR2 FQGNSA. This CDR3 has 15 residues. DNA of the CDR3: TGTGCCAGCAGTCGGGACAGGGGGACCAACTATGGCTACACCTTC. It specifies CASSRDRGTNYGYTF.

The chain has TRBV6-6 and TRBJ1-1; TRBD1 agrees at 8 bases. The CDR3 has 13 amino acids. V lost 6 bases, J lost 5 bases, and 5 bases stayed unmatched. CDR1 is MNHNY and CDR2 is SVGAGI in the germline V gene (reference sequence). DNA for the CDR3: TGTGCCAGCAGAACTCAGGGGGCGACTGAAGCTTTCTTT. Encoded protein: CASRTQGATEAFF.

This clone was detected only a few times. The chain carries TRBV19 and TRBJ1-5; 7 bases agree with TRBD1. CDR3 length equals 15 residues. The junction had 10 bases not matched to a gene; V was cut back by 5 bases and J by 6 bases. CDR1 and CDR2 (germline): LNHDA, SQIVND (reference sequence). The CDR3, as DNA: TGTGCCAGTAGTGCCGAGACAGGGTTTGGTCAGCCCCAGCATTTT. This encodes CASSAETGFGQPQHF.

The chain uses TRBV11-2 and TRBJ2-1, with a tentative D call TRBD1 (5 bases). Germline V gives CDR1 SGHAT, CDR2 FQNNGV. Trimming cost V 4 bases and J 0 bases, with 13 bases left between them. The CDR3 consists of 16 residues. The CDR3 reads CASSSIRGYSYNEQFF. In DNA form, the CDR3 reads TGTGCCAGCAGCTCAATAAGGGGCTACTCCTACAATGAGCAGTTCTTC. The full variable domain, in which reference TRBV11-2 and TRBJ2-1 provide the parts outside the CDR3, is EAGVAQSPRYKIIEKRQSVAFWCNPISGHATLYWYQQILGQGPKLLIQFQNNGVVDDSQLPKDRFSAERLKGVDSTLKIQPAKLEDSAVYLCASSSIRGYSYNEQFFGPGTRLTVL.

This rearrangement joins TRBV5-1 to TRBJ1-6; D uncertain. This CDR3 is built from 14 residues. With 0 bases removed from V and 8 bases from J, the gap between germline ends came to 9 bases. CDR1 is SGHRS and CDR2 is YFSETQ in the germline V gene. For the CDR3, the DNA is TGCGCCAGCAGCTTGGACAGAACGGATTCACCCCTCCACTTT. This translates into CASSLDRTDSPLHF.

The rearrangement links TRBV10-3 to TRBJ1-4, with TRBD1 matching over 7 bases. Losses at the gene ends were 6 bases for V and 5 bases for J; bases not matched to a gene: 3. The CDR3 totals 13 residues. Germline lookup yields CDR1 ENHRY and CDR2 SYGVKD. CDR3 loop: CAIRSTGNEKLFF. DNA of the CDR3: TGTGCCATCAGATCGACAGGGAATGAAAAACTGTTTTTT.

V gene TRBV5-1 combines with J gene TRBJ1-1, with no clear D. Germline CDR1 SGHRS, CDR2 YFSETQ. The CDR3 consists of 12 residues. Trimming removed 0 bases at V and 10 bases at J, with 10 bases between. This chain's CDR3 is CASSLDGEGAFF. In DNA form, the CDR3 reads TGCGCCAGCAGCTTGGACGGGGAGGGAGCTTTCTTT.